The sample holds a few counts of the clone carrying this T cell receptor (beta chain). These data come from a study of blood T cell repertoires in COVID-19. Germline V lookup: CDR1 SGHRS, CDR2 YFSETQ. Trimming pared 4 bases from V and 1 base from J, leaving 17 bases between. The CDR3 spans 16 residues. Sequenced by immunoSEQ multiplex PCR; TCRdb stores in-frame clones only, minus some. The sample carries 95,000 to 100,000 clones, over 75% recorded once. The clonotype originates from an elderly woman with acute or convalescent COVID-19. The specimen was peripheral blood. This chain connects TRBV5-1 to TRBJ1-1, with D perhaps matching TRBD1 (6 bases). CDR3 residues: CASSPSRTAENTEAFF. In nucleotides, the CDR3 is TGCGCCAGCAGCCCCAGCCGGACAGCTGAGAACACTGAAGCTTTCTTT.